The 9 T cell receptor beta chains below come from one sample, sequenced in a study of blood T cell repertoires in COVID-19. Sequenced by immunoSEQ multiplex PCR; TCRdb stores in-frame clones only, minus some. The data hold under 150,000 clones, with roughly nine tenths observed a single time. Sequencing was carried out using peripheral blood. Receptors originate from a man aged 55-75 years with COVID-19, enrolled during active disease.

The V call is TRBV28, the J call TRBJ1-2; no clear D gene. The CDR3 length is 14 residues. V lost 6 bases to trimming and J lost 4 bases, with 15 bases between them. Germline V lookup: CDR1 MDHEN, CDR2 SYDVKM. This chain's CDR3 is CASSPRQVLYGYTF. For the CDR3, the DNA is TGTGCCAGCAGCCCTCGGCAGGTCCTCTATGGCTACACCTTC.

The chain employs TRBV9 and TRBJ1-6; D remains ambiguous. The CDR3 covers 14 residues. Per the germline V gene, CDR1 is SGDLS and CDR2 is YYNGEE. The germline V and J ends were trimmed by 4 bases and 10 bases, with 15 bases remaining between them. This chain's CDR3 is CASSPGPRESPLHF. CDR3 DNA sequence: TGTGCCAGCAGCCCGGGCCCCCGGGAGTCACCCCTCCACTTT.

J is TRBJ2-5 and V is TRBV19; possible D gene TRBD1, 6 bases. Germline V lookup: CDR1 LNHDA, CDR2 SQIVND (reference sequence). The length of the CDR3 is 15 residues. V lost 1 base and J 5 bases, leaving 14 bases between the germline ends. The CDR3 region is CASSIVGTPEETQYF. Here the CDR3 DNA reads TGTGCCAGTAGTATAGTCGGGACACCTGAGGAGACCCAGTACTTC.

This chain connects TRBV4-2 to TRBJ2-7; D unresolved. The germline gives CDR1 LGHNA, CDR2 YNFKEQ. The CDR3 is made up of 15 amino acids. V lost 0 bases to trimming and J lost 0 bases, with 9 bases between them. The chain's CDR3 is CASSQDPFGSYEQYF. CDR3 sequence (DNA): TGTGCCAGCAGCCAAGACCCTTTCGGCTCCTACGAGCAGTACTTC.

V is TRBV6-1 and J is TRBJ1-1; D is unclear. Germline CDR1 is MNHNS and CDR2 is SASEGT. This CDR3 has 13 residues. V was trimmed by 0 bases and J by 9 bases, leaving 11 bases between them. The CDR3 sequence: CASSEAVEGQAFF. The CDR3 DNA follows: TGTGCCAGCAGTGAAGCGGTCGAGGGTCAAGCTTTCTTT.

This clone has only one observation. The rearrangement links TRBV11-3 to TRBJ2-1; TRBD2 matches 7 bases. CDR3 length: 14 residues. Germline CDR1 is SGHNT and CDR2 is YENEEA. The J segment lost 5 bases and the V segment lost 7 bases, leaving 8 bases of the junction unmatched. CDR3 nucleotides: TGTGCCAGCACCAAGCGGGATGGAAACAATGAGCAGTTCTTC. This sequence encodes CASTKRDGNNEQFF.

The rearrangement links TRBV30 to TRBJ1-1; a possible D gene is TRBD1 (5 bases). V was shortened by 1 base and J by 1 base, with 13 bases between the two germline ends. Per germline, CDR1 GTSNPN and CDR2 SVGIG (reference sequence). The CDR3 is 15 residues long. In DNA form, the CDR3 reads TGTGCCTGGAGTGCAGGGTCAGTCTCGAACACTGAAGCTTTCTTT. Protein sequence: CAWSAGSVSNTEAFF. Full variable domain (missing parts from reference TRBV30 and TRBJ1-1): SQTIHQWPATLVQPVGSPLSLECTVEGTSNPNLYWYRQAAGRGLQLLFYSVGIGQISSEVPQNLSASRPQDRQFILSSKKLLLSDSGFYLCAWSAGSVSNTEAFFGQGTRLTVV.

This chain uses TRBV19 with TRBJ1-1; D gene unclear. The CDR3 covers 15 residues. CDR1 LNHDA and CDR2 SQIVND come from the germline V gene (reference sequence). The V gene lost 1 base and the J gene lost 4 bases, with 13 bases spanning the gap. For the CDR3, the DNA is TGTGCCAGTAGTATAGTCCCGGGGTCGGGCACTGAAGCTTTCTTT. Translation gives CASSIVPGSGTEAFF.

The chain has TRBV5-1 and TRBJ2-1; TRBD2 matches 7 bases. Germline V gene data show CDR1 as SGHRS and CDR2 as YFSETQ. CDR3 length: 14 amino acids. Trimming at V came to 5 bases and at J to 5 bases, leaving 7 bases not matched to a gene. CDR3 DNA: TGCGCCAGCAGGATACTAGCGTCAGACAATGAGCAGTTCTTC. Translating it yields CASRILASDNEQFF.